The 32 T cell receptor beta chains below were found in one sample sequenced in a study of metastatic and nonmetastatic thyroid tumors. TCRdb re-called the PCR reads through MiXCR. The sample includes thousands of clones, roughly 25% seen only once; the top ten take about 15%. Each patient came to thyroid surgery without any prior treatment (of any kind). Sequenced input: adjacent normal tissue. The receptors derive from a female donor with papillary thyroid cancer or a benign thyroid nodule (not recorded which). Some clones in this sample may be carry-over from other donors' samples.

The chain employs TRBV27 and TRBJ1-2; the D gene is possibly TRBD1 (6 bases). The V end was cut by 8 bases, the J end by 0 bases, with 19 bases between. This CDR3 has 16 residues. Germline V lookup: CDR1 MNHEY, CDR2 SMNVEV (reference sequence). CDR3 nucleotides: TGTGCCAGCGCCGGAACCCCGGGACATTCTAACTATGGCTACACCTTC. It yields the protein CASAGTPGHSNYGYTF.

The chain employs TRBV3-1 and TRBJ2-1; TRBD1 matches at 9 bases. Germline CDR1 is LGHDT and CDR2 is YNNKEL (reference sequence). This CDR3 contains 15 residues. Trimming took 4 bases from V and 8 from J; bases not matched to a gene: 9. CDR3 residues: CASSRGQGGGYEQFF. The CDR3 DNA reads TGTGCCAGCAGCCGGGGACAGGGAGGGGGTTATGAGCAGTTCTTC.

This chain joins TRBV30 and TRBJ2-3; D remains unclear. Trimming removed 0 bases from V and 4 bases from J, with 5 bases in between. This CDR3 spans 12 amino acids. From germline, CDR1 is GTSNPN and CDR2 SVGIG (reference sequence). CDR3 protein: CAWSVTADTQYF. The CDR3 coding sequence is TGTGCCTGGAGTGTCACCGCAGATACGCAGTATTTT.

This clone has only a few counts. This chain connects TRBV6-1 to TRBJ2-7; D unclear. CDR1 and CDR2 from the germline V gene are MNHNS and SASEGT. V dropped 8 bases and J dropped 6 bases, with 17 bases sitting between them. The CDR3 is made up of 13 amino acids. The DNA for the CDR3 is TGTGCCAGCGGATGGTGGATAGATGGCGAGCAGTACTTC. Its protein is CASGWWIDGEQYF.

This chain links TRBV14 with TRBJ2-3; 9 positions agree with TRBD1. The ends lost 6 bases at V and 3 bases at J; junction bases unmatched: 7. Germline-derived CDR1 and CDR2 are SGHDN and FVKESK. The CDR3 runs 15 residues. The CDR3 protein is CASSLTGGLTDTQYF. CDR3 nucleotide sequence: TGTGCCAGCAGTCTGACAGGGGGTTTAACAGATACGCAGTATTTT.

The rearrangement uses TRBV6-2 or TRBV6-3 and TRBJ2-5; no clear D gene. The germline V gene has CDR1 MNHEY and CDR2 SVGEGT. The CDR3 contains 11 residues. With 5 bases removed from V and 4 bases from J, the gap between germline ends came to 5 bases. The CDR3 here is CASSPSETQYF. As DNA, the CDR3 is TGTGCCAGCAGTCCTTCAGAGACCCAGTACTTC.

This clone was detected only a few times. CDR3 bases: TGTGCCAGTAGTATAGAAGGGACAGGGACGCCCCAGCATTTT. It yields the protein CASSIEGTGTPQHF. V is TRBV19 and J is TRBJ1-5; 9 positions match TRBD1. Germline V gives CDR1 LNHDA, CDR2 SQIVND (reference sequence). This CDR3 is 14 amino acids long. J gave up 9 bases and V 0 bases, and 3 bases lay outside the gene matches. The variable domain in full, with the rest retrieved from reference TRBV19 and TRBJ1-5, is DGGITQSPKYLFRKEGQNVTLSCEQNLNHDAMYWYRQDPGQGLRLIYYSQIVNDFQKGDIAEGYSVSREKKESFPLTVTSAQKNPTAFYLCASSIEGTGTPQHFGDGTRLSIL.

The genes are TRBV12-3 or TRBV12-4 and TRBJ1-3; D possibly corresponds to TRBD1 (6 bases). The CDR3 totals 16 residues. Deletions cut 7 bases from V and 1 base from J, with 17 bases between. The CDR3 region has the DNA TGTGCCAGCAAGGCGGGACAAAGCCTTTCTGGAAACACCATATATTTT. This encodes CASKAGQSLSGNTIYF.

This clone is medium-sized within its sample. This chain links TRBV30 with TRBJ2-3; D is uncertain. The CDR3 spans 14 residues. CDR1 GTSNPN and CDR2 SVGIG come from the germline V gene (reference sequence). The V end was cut by 3 bases, the J end by 7 bases, with 17 bases between. This CDR3 reads CAWSQSQVHNTQYF. The CDR3 region has the DNA TGTGCCTGGAGCCAGTCCCAGGTTCACAATACGCAGTATTTT.

The chain joins TRBV20-1 to TRBJ1-5; D possibly corresponds to TRBD1 (5 bases). CDR1 and CDR2 from the germline V gene are DFQATT and SNEGSKA (reference sequence). V was trimmed by 4 bases and J by 2 bases, leaving 15 bases between them. The CDR3 covers 15 residues. Here the CDR3 reads CSATTGVQGNQPQHF. The CDR3 region has the DNA TGCAGTGCTACAACAGGAGTTCAAGGCAATCAGCCCCAGCATTTT.

This clone qualifies as medium-sized (0.01 to 0.1%). The chain recombines TRBV20-1 with TRBJ1-6; possible D gene TRBD1, 5 bases. V lost 3 bases and J 6 bases, leaving 15 bases between the germline ends. Germline V gene lookup returns CDR1 DFQATT and CDR2 SNEGSKA (reference sequence). The CDR3 is made up of 15 amino acids. The CDR3 DNA follows: TGCAGTGCTAGGGACATACAGGATTCTAATTCACCCCTCCACTTT. Translation: CSARDIQDSNSPLHF.

The genes are TRBV30 and TRBJ2-7, with 7 positions matching TRBD1. The CDR3 is 14 amino acids. Per germline, CDR1 GTSNPN and CDR2 SVGIG (reference sequence). V shed 0 bases and J 2 bases; nucleotides not matched to a gene: 4. The CDR3 sequence: CAWSVNGTAYEQYF. CDR3 in DNA: TGTGCCTGGAGTGTTAACGGGACAGCCTACGAGCAGTACTTC.

Only a few counts were recorded for this clone. This chain uses TRBV15 with TRBJ1-2; possibly TRBD1 for D (5 bases). The germline V gene has CDR1 LNHNV and CDR2 YYDKDF (reference sequence). V was cut by 3 bases and J by 6 bases, with 14 bases left in between. CDR3 length equals 14 residues. The CDR3 DNA reads TGTGCCACCAGCAGGCTTGACAGTCTAGATGGCTACACCTTC. Protein sequence: CATSRLDSLDGYTF.

A few counts support this clone. This may arise from a read error, as a much more abundant clone is one base away. For the CDR3, the DNA is TGTGCCAGCAGCTTAGTGCCGGGGCACCAAGATACCCAGTACTTC. Translation gives CASSLVPGHQDTQYF. This chain uses TRBV7-6 with TRBJ2-5; tentatively, D is TRBD1 or TRBD2 (5 bases each). This CDR3 is 15 amino acids long. Germline CDR1 reads SGHVS; CDR2 reads FNYEAQ.

In this sample, this clone is medium-sized. The sample contains more than one DNA sequence encoding this CDR3. The rearrangement uses TRBV6-5 and TRBJ2-1; perhaps TRBD2 as D (5 bases). The CDR3 has 16 amino acids. Germline values: CDR1 MNHEY, CDR2 SVGAGI. V was trimmed by 2 bases and J by 0 bases, leaving 11 bases between them. CDR3 in amino acids: CASSYLTTSSYNEQFF. The CDR3 nucleotides are TGTGCCAGCAGTTACCTGACTACCAGCTCCTACAATGAGCAGTTCTTC.

The rearrangement joins TRBV6-4 to TRBJ2-7; D may be TRBD1 (6 bases). This CDR3 region has 18 residues. Germline V CDR1 and CDR2: MRHNA, SNTAGT. V lost 0 bases and J 0 bases, leaving 18 bases between the germline ends. This CDR3 reads CASSDSRPRGRNSYEQYF. CDR3 sequence (DNA): TGTGCCAGCAGTGACTCTCGACCCAGGGGCCGGAACTCCTACGAGCAGTACTTC.

This clone counts as medium-sized. The same CDR3 arises from other DNA sequences in this sample as well. The DNA for the CDR3 is TGTGCCACCGGCTTGCTGAGCACTGGGGAGCTGTTTTTT. It translates to CATGLLSTGELFF. V gene TRBV24-1 combines with J gene TRBJ2-2; D ambiguous. Germline V gives CDR1 KGHDR, CDR2 SFDVKD. The V end lost 9 bases, the J end lost 8 bases, and 15 bases lay between the germline ends. The CDR3 runs 13 residues.

This clone is medium-sized by share. The chain links TRBV24-1 to TRBJ2-4; tentative D call: TRBD1 (6 bases). CDR3 length: 15 residues. Germline V gives CDR1 KGHDR, CDR2 SFDVKD. The germline V and J ends were trimmed by 1 base and 8 bases, with 14 bases remaining between them. This CDR3 is CATSDFVRGRDIQYF. CDR3 nucleotides: TGTGCCACCAGTGATTTCGTCAGGGGTAGAGACATTCAGTACTTC.

The chain has TRBV14 and TRBJ2-1, with TRBD2 identical over 10 bases. CDR3 length equals 15 residues. Germline trimming cut 4 bases from V and 8 bases from J; bases unmatched to any gene: 8. Germline lookup yields CDR1 SGHDN and CDR2 FVKESK. CDR3 loop: CASSRVASGSHEQFF. In DNA form, the CDR3 reads TGTGCCAGCAGCCGAGTGGCTAGCGGGAGTCATGAGCAGTTCTTC.

CDR3: CASSLGTGGPYEQFF. As DNA, the CDR3 is TGTGCCAGCAGTTTAGGTACGGGGGGGCCTTATGAGCAGTTCTTC. The V and J genes are TRBV12-3 or TRBV12-4 and TRBJ2-1; 8 nucleotides match TRBD2. V was pared by 1 base and J by 8 bases, with 7 bases of the junction left unmatched. The CDR3 is made up of 15 amino acids.

This clone showed up just a few times. This chain connects TRBV11-1 to TRBJ2-2; 7 bases agree with TRBD2. The CDR3 consists of 17 residues. V was pared by 5 bases and J by 3 bases, with 12 bases of the junction left unmatched. Germline loops: CDR1 SGHAT, CDR2 FQDESV (reference sequence). The DNA of the CDR3 is TGTGCCAGCAGCCCGGTAGCGACGGGAGGTGACACCGGGGAGCTGTTTTTT. Its protein product is CASSPVATGGDTGELFF.

In its sample, this clone is medium-sized. The chain uses TRBV29-1 and TRBJ2-2; possible D gene TRBD2, 6 bases. V shed 3 bases and J shed 6 bases, with 11 bases lying between them. Germline CDR1 SQVTM, CDR2 ANQGSEA. The CDR3 consists of 13 residues. In DNA, the CDR3 is TGCAGCGTTGACCGGGGGTGGGCCGGGGAGCTGTTTTTT. It codes for CSVDRGWAGELFF.

The gene calls are TRBV5-4 and TRBJ1-5; D is perhaps TRBD1 (6 bases). There are 17 residues in the CDR3. Germline CDR1 reads SGHNT; CDR2 reads YYREEE (reference sequence). The V gene lost 2 bases and the J gene lost 2 bases, with 17 bases spanning the gap. The DNA of the CDR3 is TGTGCCAGCAGCTTTAACTACAGGGACATAGGCAATCAGCCCCAGCATTTT. Translation: CASSFNYRDIGNQPQHF.

The chain links TRBV27 to TRBJ2-2; TRBD1 is a possible D gene (6 bases). Germline V gene sequence: CDR1 MNHEY, CDR2 SMNVEV (reference sequence). CDR3 length equals 18 residues. Trimming stripped 5 bases from V and 2 bases from J, with 21 bases between. The CDR3 coding sequence is TGTGCCAGCAGTCTTTGGGGCGGATTGGGGGCAAACACCGGGGAGCTGTTTTTT. It translates to CASSLWGGLGANTGELFF.

V usage is TRBV7-8 and J usage is TRBJ1-2, with D unclear. This CDR3 spans 15 amino acids. The ends were cut back, 1 base at V and 5 bases at J, with 14 bases in the middle. Germline values: CDR1 SGHVS, CDR2 FQNEAQ. This CDR3 reads CASSLEYWGSYGYTF. CDR3 DNA: TGTGCCAGCAGCTTAGAGTATTGGGGTTCGTATGGCTACACCTTC. The variable domain in full, completed from reference TRBV7-8 and TRBJ1-2, reads GAGVSQSPRYKVAKRGQDVALRCDPISGHVSLFWYQQALGQGPEFLTYFQNEAQLDKSGLPSDRFFAERPEGSVSTLKIQRTQQEDSAVYLCASSLEYWGSYGYTFGSGTRLTVV.

This clone turned up a few times. This rearrangement joins TRBV20-1 to TRBJ2-5, with 7 bases matching TRBD1. Unmatched junction bases numbered 15, after V lost 1 base and J lost 1 base. Per the germline V gene, CDR1 is DFQATT and CDR2 is SNEGSKA (reference sequence). CDR3 size: 18 residues. The CDR3 DNA is TGCAGTGCTAGAGTGAGTATGAAGGGGGCCAGGACCCAAGAGACCCAGTACTTC. Residues: CSARVSMKGARTQETQYF.

The rearrangement uses TRBV5-1 and TRBJ1-2; the D is unclear. Deletions cut 0 bases from V and 4 bases from J, with 7 bases between. The CDR3 contains 13 residues. Germline V gene data show CDR1 as SGHRS and CDR2 as YFSETQ. CDR3 loop: CASSLGSSYGYTF. Here the CDR3 DNA reads TGCGCCAGCAGCTTGGGGTCGTCCTATGGCTACACCTTC.

The gene calls are TRBV13 and TRBJ2-1; 9 bases align to TRBD2. CDR1 is PRHDT, CDR2 FYEKMQ, per germline (reference sequence). V shed 0 bases and J 4 bases; nucleotides not matched to a gene: 4. The CDR3 is 16 amino acids. The DNA for the CDR3 is TGTGCCAGCAGCTTAGGGACTAGCGGCACTTACAATGAGCAGTTCTTC. Protein product: CASSLGTSGTYNEQFF.

As to this clone: The conserved phenylalanine or tryptophan normally closing the CDR3 is absent here, so this likely arose from a read error. This chain uses TRBV12-3 or TRBV12-4 with TRBJ2-7; perhaps TRBD1 as D (5 bases). Trimming stripped 4 bases from V and 3 bases from J, with 19 bases between. This CDR3 contains 16 residues. CDR3 sequence: CASSSPSDNSDYEQYS. The CDR3 DNA is TGTGCCAGCAGTTCCCCCTCGGACAATTCGGACTACGAGCAGTACTCC.

This clone rates as medium-sized. The chain employs TRBV28 and TRBJ2-1; perhaps TRBD1 as D (6 bases). Trimming left V 6 bases short and J 8 bases short, with 11 bases between. There are 12 residues in the CDR3. Germline V CDR1 and CDR2: MDHEN, SYDVKM. CDR3 in DNA: TGTGCCAGCAGCCCTAACAGGGATGAGCAGTTCTTC. The encoded protein is CASSPNRDEQFF.

In its sample, this clone is medium-sized (0.01 to 0.1%). The CDR3 reads CAWSAYRGQGNQPQHF. Written as DNA, the CDR3 is TGTGCCTGGAGTGCCTACAGGGGGCAAGGCAATCAGCCCCAGCATTTT. The rearrangement joins TRBV30 to TRBJ1-5, with 9 bases fitting TRBD1. J gave up 2 bases and V 1 base, and 6 bases lay outside the gene matches. The CDR3 runs to 16 residues. Germline lookup yields CDR1 GTSNPN and CDR2 SVGIG (reference sequence). Variable domain in full (rest from reference TRBV30 and TRBJ1-5): SQTIHQWPATLVQPVGSPLSLECTVEGTSNPNLYWYRQAAGRGLQLLFYSVGIGQISSEVPQNLSASRPQDRQFILSSKKLLLSDSGFYLCAWSAYRGQGNQPQHFGDGTRLSIL.

This clone is categorized as medium-sized. V and J are TRBV19 and TRBJ1-1; no reliable D call. This CDR3 spans 10 amino acids. The germline gives CDR1 LNHDA, CDR2 SQIVND (reference sequence). Trimming pared 10 bases from V and 7 bases from J, leaving 10 bases between. Written as DNA, the CDR3 is TGTGCCACCCGGTCGGGTGAAGCTTTCTTT. Its protein product is CATRSGEAFF. The full variable domain, in which reference TRBV19 and TRBJ1-1 provide the parts outside the CDR3, is DGGITQSPKYLFRKEGQNVTLSCEQNLNHDAMYWYRQDPGQGLRLIYYSQIVNDFQKGDIAEGYSVSREKKESFPLTVTSAQKNPTAFYLCATRSGEAFFGQGTRLTVV.